Shown below are 17 T cell receptor beta chains from a single sample sequenced in a study of blood T cell repertoires in COVID-19. Some clones are missing from TCRdb's copy, which holds only in-frame ones; the method was immunoSEQ multiplex PCR. The sample holds approximately 150,000 clones, 80% to 90% seen once. Sequences were obtained from peripheral blood. Receptors were obtained from a woman aged 55-70 years with acute or convalescent COVID-19.

V is TRBV5-1 and J is TRBJ1-5; no firm D call. This CDR3 is 11 amino acids long. V was clipped by 1 base and J by 12 bases, with 8 bases between them. From germline, CDR1 is SGHRS and CDR2 YFSETQ. DNA of the CDR3: TGCGCCAGCAGCTTGAAGCAGGACCAGCATTTT. Protein sequence: CASSLKQDQHF.

J is TRBJ1-5 and V is TRBV6-2 or TRBV6-3; 8 nucleotides agree with TRBD1. The CDR3 length is 14 residues. Germline V lookup: CDR1 MNHEY, CDR2 SVGEGT. The V gene end was trimmed by 5 bases and the J gene end by 4 bases; junction bases not matched to a gene: 4. CDR3 in DNA: TGTGCCAGCAGTCAGGGGGCGATAAATCAGCCCCAGCATTTT. Translating it yields CASSQGAINQPQHF.

This sequence joins TRBV4-1 and TRBJ2-7; TRBD2 aligns across 11 bases. Per germline, CDR1 MGHRA and CDR2 YSYEKL. CDR3 length equals 17 residues. J was trimmed by 0 bases and V by 1 base; bases with no gene match: 5. CDR3 DNA: TGCGCCAGCAGCCAAGTTGGGACTAGCGGAAACTCCTACGAGCAGTACTTC. The encoded protein is CASSQVGTSGNSYEQYF.

This chain uses TRBV4-3 with TRBJ1-6, with a possible D match to TRBD1 (5 bases). Germline-derived CDR1 and CDR2 are LGHNA and YSLEER. CDR3 length: 16 amino acids. Trimming pared 0 bases from V and 0 bases from J, leaving 6 bases between. DNA for the CDR3: TGCGCCAGCAGCCAAGAAGGGGACTCCTATAATTCACCCCTCCACTTT. Amino acid sequence: CASSQEGDSYNSPLHF.

This clone was seen more than once but under ten times. The chain is built from TRBV3-1 (or the pseudogene TRBV3-2) and TRBJ2-2; TRBD2 agrees at 7 bases. CDR1 LGHDT and CDR2 YNNKEL come from the germline V gene (reference sequence). The CDR3 contains 16 residues. V was pared by 3 bases and J by 0 bases, with 4 bases of the junction left unmatched. Written as DNA, the CDR3 is TGTGCCAGCAGCCAGGGGGAGGGGACGAACACCGGGGAGCTGTTTTTT. This encodes CASSQGEGTNTGELFF.

The chain links TRBV5-6 to TRBJ2-5; 7 bases map to TRBD2. The CDR3 is made up of 16 amino acids. The germline gives CDR1 SGHDT, CDR2 YYEEEE. V shed 4 bases, J shed 1 base, and the junction held 10 bases outside the gene matches. The DNA of the CDR3 is TGTGCCAGCAGCCCACTGGGAGGGGCAGGCCAAGAGACCCAGTACTTC. Protein product: CASSPLGGAGQETQYF.

J is TRBJ1-2 and V is TRBV6-5; D not certain. Germline V lookup: CDR1 MNHEY, CDR2 SVGAGI. This CDR3 region has 14 residues. V lost 7 bases to trimming and J lost 8 bases, with 20 bases between them. CDR3 bases: TGTGCCAGCACCAGATCGCCGGGGTTGGGGGGCTACACCTTC. Amino acid sequence: CASTRSPGLGGYTF.

This chain links TRBV6-5 with TRBJ2-3, with D maybe TRBD2 (5 bases). CDR1 and CDR2 (germline): MNHEY, SVGAGI. This CDR3 comprises 12 residues. Deletions cut 7 bases from V and 5 bases from J, with 10 bases between. CDR3 protein: CASKADGDTQYF. CDR3 DNA: TGTGCCAGCAAAGCGGATGGAGATACGCAGTATTTT.

The chain has TRBV19 and TRBJ2-7; 8 bases match TRBD1. Unmatched junction bases numbered 8, after V lost 5 bases and J lost 2 bases. This CDR3 contains 15 residues. Germline CDR1 is LNHDA and CDR2 is SQIVND (reference sequence). CDR3 sequence reads: CASSHLDREPYEQYF. DNA for the CDR3: TGTGCCAGTAGTCACTTGGACAGGGAACCCTACGAGCAGTACTTC.

This CDR3 reads CASSVLGRGGHNEQFF. CDR3 nucleotides: TGTGCCAGTAGTGTACTAGGGCGGGGGGGCCACAATGAGCAGTTCTTC. The chain carries TRBV19 and TRBJ2-1; 9 bases fit TRBD2. The germline V gene has CDR1 LNHDA and CDR2 SQIVND (reference sequence). The CDR3 is 16 residues long. Unmatched junction bases numbered 10, after V lost 5 bases and J lost 5 bases.

CDR3 sequence reads: CASGTTGNTEAFF. In DNA form, the CDR3 reads TGCGCCAGCGGTACTACAGGAAACACTGAAGCTTTCTTT. The chain couples TRBV5-1 to TRBJ1-1; D is possibly TRBD1 (5 bases). The CDR3 runs to 13 residues. Trimming took off 7 bases at V and 2 bases at J, with 12 bases between the two ends. Per germline, CDR1 SGHRS and CDR2 YFSETQ.

The V and J genes are TRBV2 and TRBJ1-6, with 8 bases aligning to TRBD1. The CDR3 length is 13 residues. Germline loops: CDR1 SNHLY, CDR2 FYNNEI. Trimming at V came to 6 bases and at J to 10 bases, leaving 5 bases not matched to a gene. The CDR3 here is CASSRGLGSPLHF. The CDR3 nucleotides read TGTGCCAGCAGCAGGGGGCTTGGATCACCCCTCCACTTT. Together with reference TRBV2 and TRBJ1-6, the CDR3 gives the full variable domain: EPEVTQTPSHQVTQMGQEVILRCVPISNHLYFYWYRQILGQKVEFLVSFYNNEISEKSEIFDDQFSVERPDGSNFTLKIRSTKLEDSAMYFCASSRGLGSPLHFGNGTRLTVT.

This chain uses TRBV7-3 with TRBJ2-5; the match to TRBD2 covers 12 bases. The CDR3 has 16 residues. Trimming took 4 bases from V and 9 from J; bases not matched to a gene: 12. Germline V gene data show CDR1 as SGHTA and CDR2 as FQGTGA. The CDR3 reads CASSSSTSGGQGPQYF. The CDR3 nucleotides are TGTGCCAGCAGCTCATCGACTAGCGGGGGACAAGGGCCCCAGTACTTC.

This clone appeared a few times. The CDR3 nucleotides are TGCGCCAGCAGCTTGGAGGCGGACACCTACGAGCAGTACTTC. The encoded protein is CASSLEADTYEQYF. The chain carries TRBV5-1 and TRBJ2-7; tentative D call: TRBD1 (5 bases). CDR3 size: 14 residues. In germline, CDR1 is SGHRS, CDR2 YFSETQ. Trimming shortened V by 0 bases and J by 2 bases, and 9 bases separated the two germline ends.

This clone is a singleton in its sample. The chain combines TRBV7-3 with TRBJ2-7; 8 bases line up with TRBD1. J was trimmed by 2 bases and V by 7 bases; bases with no gene match: 10. CDR1 and CDR2 from the germline V gene are SGHTA and FQGTGA. This CDR3 has 15 amino acids. The CDR3 loop reads CASTTRYRGTYEQYF. The CDR3 coding sequence is TGTGCCAGCACCACAAGGTACAGGGGGACCTACGAGCAGTACTTC.

This chain links TRBV24-1 with TRBJ1-5, with TRBD1 matching over 7 bases. Germline V lookup: CDR1 KGHDR, CDR2 SFDVKD. This CDR3 is 16 amino acids long. The ends lost 9 bases at V and 5 bases at J; junction bases unmatched: 15. The CDR3 region has the DNA TGTGCCACCTCAGGATCCCTAGGGACAGAGCATCAGCCCCAGCATTTT. Translating gives CATSGSLGTEHQPQHF.

V usage is TRBV7-2 and J usage is TRBJ2-7; 12 positions agree with TRBD2. The ends lost 5 bases at V and 3 bases at J; junction bases unmatched: 5. The CDR3 runs to 15 residues. Germline-derived CDR1 and CDR2 are SGHTA and FQGNSA. The CDR3 reads CASSDTSGGFYEQYF. In nucleotides, the CDR3 is TGTGCCAGCAGCGATACTAGCGGGGGGTTCTACGAGCAGTACTTC.